These T cell receptor beta chains were read from a single sample in a study of vaccination and CD4 T cells after COVID-19. These receptors are not linked to any known antigen. TCRdb re-called the PCR reads with MiXCR, one entry per CDR3 protein. The sample shows around 19,000 distinct CDR3 sequences, about two fifths of them seen only once. Source: CD4+ T cells from blood, cultured in vitro, taken before SARS-CoV-2 vaccination. The source is a human donor who received a COVID-19 vaccine. Each CDR3 is given with its conserved first and last residue. A D gene is named only where the DNA matches it firmly. Size tells how often a clone was seen (once, few, many) or the class of an expanded clone, and some rows leave it out.

cdr3_aa cdr3_nt clone_size j_call d_call v_call
CASTGGAGRYSYEQYF TGTGCCAGCACGGGGGGCGCTGGGAGGTACTCCTACGAGCAGTACTTC . TRBJ2-7 . TRBV6-2/TRBV6-3
CASSQDRQTRFEQYF TGTGCCAGCTCTCAAGACAGGCAAACACGCTTCGAGCAGTACTTC . TRBJ2-7 . TRBV18
CASSPRDRGPEQYF TGTGCCAGCAGCCCCCGGGACAGGGGTCCCGAGCAGTACTTC . TRBJ2-7 TRBD1 TRBV7-8
CASSYSIGRSNQPQHF TGTGCCAGCAGTTACTCGATTGGTAGGAGCAATCAGCCCCAGCATTTT medium-sized TRBJ1-5 . TRBV6-5
CSAKRGDTQYF TGCAGTGCGAAGCGTGGAGATACGCAGTATTTT . TRBJ2-3 . TRBV20-1
CASSDGGEGRYTF TGCGCCAGCAGTGACGGCGGGGAGGGTCGCTACACCTTC . TRBJ1-2 . TRBV10-1
CASSVSRGYDTQYF TGTGCCAGCAGTGTGTCTAGGGGTTACGATACGCAGTATTTT . TRBJ2-3 . TRBV2
CASSINREGNQPQHF TGTGCCAGTAGTATAAACAGGGAGGGCAATCAGCCCCAGCATTTT . TRBJ1-5 . TRBV19
CAWSGGTLLSSYNSPLHF TGTGCCTGGAGTGGGGGGACACTGCTAAGCTCCTATAATTCACCCCTCCACTTT few TRBJ1-6 . TRBV30
CSVVGGRQGSGSGYTF TGCAGCGTTGTAGGGGGGCGACAGGGTTCAGGCTCCGGCTACACCTTC . TRBJ1-2 TRBD1 TRBV29-1
CAWRRGRVTGELFF TGTGCCTGGAGGAGGGGGCGGGTCACCGGGGAGCTGTTTTTT few TRBJ2-2 TRBD1 TRBV30
CASSYEIGNNSPLHF TGTGCCAGCAGTTACGAGATAGGGAATAATTCACCCCTCCACTTT few TRBJ1-6 . TRBV6-5
CASTEGWNSPLHF TGTGCCAGCACCGAGGGGTGGAATTCACCCCTCCACTTT . TRBJ1-6 . TRBV2
CASSLLIGGNQPQHF TGTGCCAGCAGCCTATTGATTGGGGGCAATCAGCCCCAGCATTTT few TRBJ1-5 . TRBV28
CASTPGQGTNNEQFF TGCGCCAGCACTCCTGGGCAGGGAACTAACAATGAGCAGTTCTTC . TRBJ2-1 . TRBV5-1
CASSPIRPGQGTDTQYF TGTGCCAGCAGCCCCATTCGGCCGGGACAGGGGACAGATACGCAGTATTTT . TRBJ2-3 TRBD1 TRBV7-9
CASSPHGLAGGTGELFF TGTGCCAGTAGTCCCCACGGACTAGCGGGAGGCACCGGGGAGCTGTTTTTT few TRBJ2-2 TRBD2 TRBV19
CSVGDLAGNTIYF TGCAGCGTCGGGGATTTGGCTGGAAACACCATATATTTT few TRBJ1-3 . TRBV29-1
CASSPGGGVSGNTIYF TGTGCCAGCAGCCCAGGTGGGGGGGTCTCTGGAAACACCATATATTTT few TRBJ1-3 . TRBV7-9
CASSKGAAGDETQYF TGTGCCAGCAGCAAAGGGGCGGCAGGGGACGAGACCCAGTACTTC . TRBJ2-5 . TRBV21-1
CASSSRQDSTDTQYF TGTGCCAGTAGTAGTAGGCAGGATAGCACAGATACGCAGTATTTT few TRBJ2-3 . TRBV19
CAPAVSLDTQYF TGTGCCCCAGCAGTATCGTTGGATACGCAGTATTTT few TRBJ2-3 . TRBV11-3
CASSEALVFTGELFF TGTGCCAGCAGTGAAGCGCTAGTATTCACCGGGGAGCTGTTTTTT few TRBJ2-2 . TRBV6-1
CASSPKADTDTQYF TGTGCCAGCAGCCCAAAGGCGGACACAGATACGCAGTATTTT . TRBJ2-3 . TRBV11-1
CASSLVGDQPQHF TGTGCCAGCAGCTTAGTGGGGGATCAGCCCCAGCATTTT . TRBJ1-5 . TRBV7-2
CASSPARLAGGRETQYF TGTGCCAGCAGCCCCGCCCGACTAGCGGGGGGGAGGGAGACCCAGTACTTC few TRBJ2-5 TRBD2 TRBV5-8
CASSDLAVQETQYF TGTGCCAGCAGTGACCTAGCGGTCCAAGAGACCCAGTACTTC few TRBJ2-5 TRBD2 TRBV25-1
CASSEQVLNSPLHF TGTGCCAGCAGTGAACAGGTCCTTAATTCACCCCTCCACTTT few TRBJ1-6 . TRBV6-1
CASSPPSYTYSGNTIYF TGTGCCAGCTCACCACCATCATACACCTACTCTGGAAACACCATATATTTT . TRBJ1-3 . TRBV18
CASRASQSSYEQYF TGTGCCAGCAGGGCCAGCCAGAGCTCCTACGAGCAGTACTTC few TRBJ2-7 . TRBV6-1
CASSESRDFLITEAFF TGCGCCAGCAGTGAGTCGAGGGACTTCTTAATCACTGAAGCTTTCTTT . TRBJ1-1 . TRBV10-1
CASSLRQGANEKLFF TGTGCCAGCAGCCTCCGACAGGGTGCGAATGAAAAACTGTTTTTT . TRBJ1-4 TRBD1 TRBV7-9
CSGGTGAPYEQYF TGCAGCGGTGGGACAGGAGCCCCCTATGAGCAGTACTTC . TRBJ2-7 TRBD1 TRBV29-1
CAISSTGTDSNQPQHF TGTGCCATCAGCTCTACGGGGACAGATAGCAATCAGCCCCAGCATTTT . TRBJ1-5 TRBD1 TRBV10-3
CSVEGLAGGSSYEQYF TGCAGCGTTGAGGGGTTAGCGGGGGGGAGCTCCTACGAGCAGTACTTC . TRBJ2-7 TRBD2 TRBV29-1
CAISGGWDPPEAFF TGTGCCATCAGTGGGGGATGGGATCCCCCTGAAGCTTTCTTT few TRBJ1-1 . TRBV10-3
CASGTNYGYTF TGTGCCAGCGGGACTAACTATGGCTACACCTTC . TRBJ1-2 . TRBV25-1
CASSPFLGVYEQYF TGTGCCAGCAGTCCATTTCTAGGGGTCTACGAGCAGTACTTC . TRBJ2-7 . TRBV6-1
CASSLALAGLYEQYF TGTGCCAGCAGTTTAGCGTTAGCGGGGCTCTACGAGCAGTACTTC once TRBJ2-7 TRBD2 TRBV12-3/TRBV12-4
CASSENVGGQGLHEQFF TGCGCCAGCAGTGAGAACGTAGGGGGACAGGGTCTCCATGAGCAGTTCTTC . TRBJ2-1 TRBD1 TRBV10-2
CASSLERNRGLNYGYTF TGTGCCAGCAGCTTAGAGCGCAACAGAGGCCTAAACTATGGCTACACCTTC few TRBJ1-2 . TRBV7-2